This T cell receptor beta chain was captured by sequencing in a study of T-cell reconstitution after alpha-beta-depleted transplantation in children. Study-wide findings and caveats: Newly produced T cells mostly provided counts and TCRbeta diversity after one year, as hyperexpanded clones declined.

The CDR3 consists of 13 residues. Trimming took 4 bases from V and 7 from J, leaving 14 bases between them. The germline CDR1 and CDR2 sequences are SGHDT and YYEEEE. The table lists this clonotype with many counts. Antigen specificity is unknown. Researchers prepared the TCRbeta library using unique molecular identifiers, the study reports. One entry per CDR3 protein, called by TCRdb with MiXCR from the PCR reads. The sample carries about 98,000 distinct CDR3 sequences, approximately 6% recorded once. This TCR came from a female patient between 2 and 15 years old who had a stem cell transplant for Fanconi anemia, so the T cells may come from the graft donor. This chain joins TRBV5-6 and TRBJ2-5; tentatively, D is TRBD1 or TRBD2 (5 bases each). Sequencing used PBMCs, mostly from graft donor cells, obtained 60 days after TCRalphabeta/CD19-depleted stem cell transplant. The CDR3 reads CASSPGPKLTQYF. The CDR3 DNA sequence: TGTGCCAGCAGCCCGGGACCTAAATTGACCCAGTACTTC.